This T cell receptor beta chain stems from a study of OX40 agonist ivuxolimab in advanced cancers. The V gene's germline CDR1 is GTSNPN and CDR2 SVGIG (reference sequence). The CDR3 loop spans 11 amino acids. The germline V and J ends were trimmed by 2 bases and 3 bases, with 2 bases remaining between them. Only one count was recorded for this clone. Its antigen remains unknown. Sequenced by immunoSEQ multiplex PCR; TCRdb stores in-frame clones only, minus some. This sample carries tens of thousands of clones, roughly nine tenths of them seen once, and the ten largest clones take roughly 13%. Study-wide results and limits: No determination was made of the antigen specificity of the expanded peripheral T cells. The study observed clonal expansion of CD4+ and CD8+ blood T cells by week 6 at 0.1 to 3.0 mg/kg.

Autoimmune disease history or systemic immunosuppression disqualified patients. The chain carries TRBV30 and TRBJ1-3, with unresolved D. The sequencing used CD4+ or CD8+ T cells sorted from blood, collected in a trial of the OX40 agonist ivuxolimab. The TCR sequence derives from an adult with an advanced solid tumor such as melanoma, head and neck, liver or kidney cancer. This CDR3 reads CAWSIGNTIYF. In nucleotides, the CDR3 is TGTGCCTGGAGTATTGGAAACACCATATATTTT.